These 25 T cell receptor beta chains were sequenced from one sample in a study of cytomegalovirus exposure and HLA in healthy donors. The assay was immunoSEQ multiplex PCR, and TCRdb's table has in-frame clones only and misses some. The sample lists 100,000 to 150,000 clones; about 90% were seen once. The sequenced sample was PBMCs. These receptors were taken from a woman younger than 30 in good health and CMV-seronegative.

The chain couples TRBV28 to TRBJ1-4; D might be TRBD1 (5 bases). Trimming took 2 bases from V and 4 from J, leaving 17 bases between them. Per the germline V gene, CDR1 is MDHEN and CDR2 is SYDVKM. The CDR3 totals 17 residues. In DNA, the CDR3 is TGTGCCAGCAGTTTACCCACCTCGGGGGACCGTAATGAAAAACTGTTTTTT. Its protein is CASSLPTSGDRNEKLFF.

This clone was recorded once. J is TRBJ1-3 and V is TRBV5-1; no reliable D call. Germline V gene data show CDR1 as SGHRS and CDR2 as YFSETQ. The CDR3 spans 14 residues. The ends were cut back, 5 bases at V and 2 bases at J, with 11 bases in the middle. The CDR3 here is CASREGFTGNTIYF. The CDR3 DNA follows: TGCGCCAGCAGAGAGGGATTTACTGGAAACACCATATATTTT.

This clone turned up a few times. The chain recombines TRBV28 with TRBJ2-5, with TRBD2 as a possible D gene (7 bases). The ends were cut back, 2 bases at V and 5 bases at J, with 15 bases in the middle. CDR3 length equals 15 residues. CDR1 and CDR2 (germline): MDHEN, SYDVKM. CDR3 coding DNA: TGTGCCAGCAGTTTAGGCGGCGGGGGCGTGGAGACCCAGTACTTC. Its protein is CASSLGGGGVETQYF.

This chain uses TRBV4-2 with TRBJ1-1; D remains ambiguous. CDR1 is LGHNA, CDR2 YNFKEQ, per germline. Trimming took off 0 bases at V and 10 bases at J, with 18 bases between the two ends. The CDR3 is made up of 15 amino acids. CDR3 loop: CASSQEAGRGWGAFF. CDR3 sequence (DNA): TGTGCCAGCAGCCAAGAGGCCGGACGGGGTTGGGGAGCTTTCTTT.

On this clone itself: At one of its ends the junction is not consistent with the germline gene, which may arise from a read error. The rearrangement links TRBV27 to TRBJ2-2, with 9 bases lining up with TRBD2. The CDR3 has 12 amino acids. CDR1 is MNHEY and CDR2 is SMNVEV in the germline V gene (reference sequence). The CDR3 DNA reads TGTGCCAGCAGTTTTCGCGGGGGGGATCTGTTTTTT. Its protein is CASSFRGGDLFF.

This CDR3 reads CASSLIGGAGYTF. In DNA form, the CDR3 reads TGTGCCAGCAGCTTGATAGGGGGCGCTGGCTACACCTTC. The chain employs TRBV5-4 and TRBJ1-2; 7 nucleotides align to TRBD1. Unmatched junction bases numbered 4, after V lost 1 base and J lost 7 bases. The CDR3 has 13 residues. CDR1 and CDR2 (germline): SGHNT, YYREEE (reference sequence). Based on the CDR3 plus reference TRBV5-4 and TRBJ1-2, the full variable domain is ETGVTQSPTHLIKTRGQQVTLRCSSQSGHNTVSWYQQALGQGPQFIFQYYREEENGRGNFPPRFSGLQFPNYSSELNVNALELDDSALYLCASSLIGGAGYTFGSGTRLTVV.

The chain carries TRBV2 and TRBJ2-3, with 8 nucleotides matching TRBD2. Germline values: CDR1 SNHLY, CDR2 FYNNEI. The CDR3 extends over 15 amino acids. J lost 3 bases, V lost 7 bases, and 9 bases had no gene match. DNA of the CDR3: TGTGCCAGCAATATGCTCAGCGGGGGTACAGATACGCAGTATTTT. It yields the protein CASNMLSGGTDTQYF. Full variable domain (outside the CDR3, taken from reference TRBV2 and TRBJ2-3): EPEVTQTPSHQVTQMGQEVILRCVPISNHLYFYWYRQILGQKVEFLVSFYNNEISEKSEIFDDQFSVERPDGSNFTLKIRSTKLEDSAMYFCASNMLSGGTDTQYFGPGTRLTVL.

The chain couples TRBV6-6 to TRBJ1-1; D is uncertain. CDR1 MNHNY and CDR2 SVGAGI come from the germline V gene (reference sequence). V lost 8 bases and J 1 base, leaving 8 bases between the germline ends. The length of the CDR3 is 12 residues. For the CDR3, the DNA is TGTGCCAGCTATAACGGGAACACTGAAGCTTTCTTT. It specifies CASYNGNTEAFF.

A single count supports this clone. This chain uses TRBV2 with TRBJ1-5; D is uncertain. This CDR3 spans 12 amino acids. Germline CDR1 reads SNHLY; CDR2 reads FYNNEI. Trimming pared 6 bases from V and 0 bases from J, leaving 3 bases between. This CDR3 reads CASRYSNQPQHF. For the CDR3, the DNA is TGTGCCAGCAGATATAGCAATCAGCCCCAGCATTTT.

The chain recombines TRBV28 with TRBJ1-5, with D uncertain. The CDR3 is 14 residues long. The V gene lost 5 bases and the J gene lost 2 bases, with 10 bases spanning the gap. Per the germline V gene, CDR1 is MDHEN and CDR2 is SYDVKM. CDR3 protein: CASSPWGGNQPQHF. For the CDR3, the DNA is TGTGCCAGCAGTCCCTGGGGAGGCAATCAGCCCCAGCATTTT.

As concerns this clone: This may arise from a read error, as a much more abundant clone is one base away. This specimen includes other DNA sequences encoding the same CDR3. CDR3 sequence (DNA): TGTGCCAGCAGTTACTCCGAGGTAACTGAAGCTTTCTTT. Its protein is CASSYSEVTEAFF. J is TRBJ1-1 and V is TRBV6-5; no firm D call. The CDR3 length is 13 residues. Trimming left V 0 bases short and J 5 bases short, with 7 bases between. CDR1 and CDR2 from the germline V gene are MNHEY and SVGAGI.

CDR3 nucleotides: TGTGCCAGCAGTTTACAGGTGCTTAGCACAGATACGCAGTATTTT. Translation gives CASSLQVLSTDTQYF. The V call is TRBV27, the J call TRBJ2-3; D is uncertain. The CDR3 runs 15 residues. V lost 2 bases to trimming and J lost 0 bases, with 9 bases between them. Germline V gene lookup returns CDR1 MNHEY and CDR2 SMNVEV (reference sequence).

In this sample, this clone turned up once. The chain has TRBV10-3 and TRBJ1-2; 7 bases fit TRBD1. The CDR3 sequence is 14 residues long. Germline CDR1 is ENHRY and CDR2 is SYGVKD. J gave up 6 bases and V 3 bases, and 7 bases lay outside the gene matches. The CDR3 protein is CAISDFGGGDGYTF. The CDR3 DNA follows: TGTGCCATCAGTGACTTCGGAGGGGGCGATGGCTACACCTTC.

The CDR3 DNA is TGTGCCAGCTCACCACGGGACTGGGCAGGCGAGCAGTACTTC. It specifies CASSPRDWAGEQYF. The chain couples TRBV18 to TRBJ2-7; possible D gene TRBD2, 6 bases. Germline CDR1 reads KGHSH; CDR2 reads LQKENI. This CDR3 has 14 amino acids. Deletions cut 1 base from V and 6 bases from J, with 13 bases between.

This clone was detected only once. V usage is TRBV6-5 and J usage is TRBJ2-7; 12 positions match TRBD2. Germline CDR1 and CDR2: MNHEY and SVGAGI. Losses at the gene ends were 2 bases for V and 3 bases for J; bases not matched to a gene: 5. The CDR3 has 16 amino acids. The CDR3 reads CASSYQRTSGNYEQYF. Here the CDR3 DNA reads TGTGCCAGCAGTTACCAACGGACTAGCGGGAACTACGAGCAGTACTTC.

The chain joins TRBV30 to TRBJ1-2, with 9 bases lining up with TRBD1. CDR1 and CDR2 (germline): GTSNPN, SVGIG (reference sequence). The CDR3 length is 15 residues. J gave up 2 bases and V 3 bases, and 7 bases lay outside the gene matches. The CDR3 loop reads CAWRAGQGKNYGYTF. CDR3 sequence (DNA): TGTGCCTGGAGGGCGGGACAGGGTAAAAACTATGGCTACACCTTC. Full variable domain (rest looked up from reference TRBV30 and TRBJ1-2): SQTIHQWPATLVQPVGSPLSLECTVEGTSNPNLYWYRQAAGRGLQLLFYSVGIGQISSEVPQNLSASRPQDRQFILSSKKLLLSDSGFYLCAWRAGQGKNYGYTFGSGTRLTVV.

The chain couples TRBV30 to TRBJ1-1; 7 nucleotides agree with TRBD1. Germline trimming cut 0 bases from V and 11 bases from J; bases unmatched to any gene: 12. The V gene's germline CDR1 is GTSNPN and CDR2 SVGIG (reference sequence). This CDR3 comprises 14 residues. DNA of the CDR3: TGTGCCTGGAGTGTCGCAGGGGGGATTAAGGGGGCTTTCTTT. Amino acids: CAWSVAGGIKGAFF.

This chain joins TRBV5-1 and TRBJ1-3, with 7 positions matching TRBD1. Germline trimming cut 3 bases from V and 1 base from J; bases unmatched to any gene: 7. The germline gives CDR1 SGHRS, CDR2 YFSETQ. The CDR3 consists of 16 residues. CDR3 region: CASSSGGGNSGNTIYF. For the CDR3, the DNA is TGCGCCAGCAGCTCCGGAGGGGGCAATTCTGGAAACACCATATATTTT.

The chain joins TRBV28 to TRBJ2-7; TRBD2 matches 12 bases. Germline V CDR1 and CDR2: MDHEN, SYDVKM. V lost 6 bases to trimming and J lost 3 bases; unmatched junction nucleotides: 3. The CDR3 length is 14 residues. The CDR3 DNA reads TGTGCCAGCAGACTAGCGGGAGGTGTCTACGAGCAGTACTTC. It specifies CASRLAGGVYEQYF.

The V call is TRBV19, the J call TRBJ2-1; D uncertain. Germline CDR1 is LNHDA and CDR2 is SQIVND (reference sequence). The CDR3 spans 13 residues. The V end lost 3 bases, the J end lost 4 bases, and 7 bases lay between the germline ends. CDR3 sequence (DNA): TGTGCCAGTAGTATTGGCTCGTACAATGAGCAGTTCTTC. It encodes CASSIGSYNEQFF.

V gene TRBV6-5 combines with J gene TRBJ2-1; tentatively, D is TRBD2 (7 bases). The germline V and J ends were trimmed by 1 base and 7 bases, with 11 bases remaining between them. Germline V lookup: CDR1 MNHEY, CDR2 SVGAGI. The CDR3 spans 14 residues. CDR3 nucleotide sequence: TGTGCCAGCAGTTACTGGGGGGGGGCAAATGAGCAGTTCTTC. Translating it yields CASSYWGGANEQFF.

The chain joins TRBV30 to TRBJ2-5; D not certain. The CDR3 is 11 amino acids. Germline V CDR1 and CDR2: GTSNPN, SVGIG (reference sequence). Trimming removed 5 bases at V and 5 bases at J, with 9 bases between. This chain's CDR3 is CAWAHGETQYF. Here the CDR3 DNA reads TGTGCCTGGGCCCACGGGGAGACCCAGTACTTC.

Here the CDR3 DNA reads TGTGCCAGCAGTTTAGTAGGGAGCCACACCGGGGAGCTGTTTTTT. Its protein product is CASSLVGSHTGELFF. The genes are TRBV28 and TRBJ2-2; D is possibly TRBD2 (5 bases). The CDR3 sequence is 15 residues long. The V and J ends lost 2 bases and 3 bases respectively, with 10 bases between them. CDR1 and CDR2 (germline): MDHEN, SYDVKM.

V and J are TRBV7-2 and TRBJ2-1; TRBD2 might be the D (5 bases). CDR1 and CDR2 from the germline V gene are SGHTA and FQGNSA. Trimming took off 0 bases at V and 0 bases at J, with 9 bases between the two ends. The CDR3 has 16 amino acids. The CDR3 DNA follows: TGTGCCAGCAGCTTAGCCAGCGGACCCTCCTACAATGAGCAGTTCTTC. Its protein is CASSLASGPSYNEQFF.

The chain employs TRBV10-3 and TRBJ1-3; 9 bases match TRBD1. The ends lost 2 bases at V and 3 bases at J; junction bases unmatched: 2. CDR3 length equals 15 residues. Per germline, CDR1 ENHRY and CDR2 SYGVKD. CDR3 bases: TGTGCCATCAGTGAGGGGACAGGGAATGGAAACACCATATATTTT. Its translation: CAISEGTGNGNTIYF.